This is a list of T cell receptor beta chains from one sample in a study of cytomegalovirus exposure and HLA in healthy donors. Produced via immunoSEQ multiplex PCR; TCRdb's table is partial and in-frame only. The table has 120,000 or so clones, about three quarters seen once. The specimen was PBMCs. The origin of the receptors is a man aged 25 to 45 in good health and CMV-seronegative. The CDR3 runs from the conserved cysteine through the conserved F or W. D genes are given only for firm matches. Rows give clone size only sometimes, using once, few, many, or a class for an expanded clone.

v_call	clone_size	j_call	d_call	cdr3_aa	cdr3_nt
TRBV6-1	.	TRBJ1-3	TRBD1	CASSEADRGNTIYF	TGTGCCAGCAGTGAAGCAGACAGGGGGAACACCATATATTTT
TRBV18	.	TRBJ2-7	.	CASSATRGSPYEQYF	TGTGCCAGCTCAGCTACCAGGGGAAGCCCCTACGAGCAGTACTTC
TRBV28	.	TRBJ1-5	.	CASSFGQNTYQPQHF	TGTGCCAGCAGTTTCGGACAGAATACCTATCAGCCCCAGCATTTT
TRBV28	.	TRBJ2-5	TRBD1	CASSKDRAAVQETQYF	TGTGCCAGCAGCAAGGACAGGGCCGCGGTACAAGAGACCCAGTACTTC
TRBV9	.	TRBJ2-2	TRBD1	CASSIRTGEGSGELFF	TGTGCCAGCAGCATCCGGACAGGGGAGGGTTCCGGGGAGCTGTTTTTT
TRBV7-2	few	TRBJ2-1	TRBD2	CASSLGTSSYNEQFF	TGTGCCAGCAGCTTAGGGACTAGTTCCTACAATGAGCAGTTCTTC
TRBV7-8	.	TRBJ1-2	.	CASSFTGKDYGYTF	TGTGCCAGCAGCTTCACAGGGAAGGACTATGGCTACACCTTC
TRBV5-1	.	TRBJ1-5	.	CASSLDEGWGQPQHF	TGCGCCAGCAGCTTGGATGAGGGTTGGGGTCAGCCCCAGCATTTT
TRBV5-6	few	TRBJ2-7	.	CASSPTGGLGSIYEQYF	TGTGCCAGCAGCCCAACTGGGGGGTTGGGTAGCATCTACGAGCAGTACTTC
TRBV10-3	once	TRBJ2-7	.	CAISGVETGTSYEQYF	TGTGCCATCAGTGGAGTTGAGACAGGGACTTCCTACGAGCAGTACTTC
TRBV6-5	.	TRBJ1-3	.	CASSYSPVIGDTIYF	TGTGCCAGCAGTTACTCTCCGGTGATTGGAGACACCATATATTTT
TRBV7-9	once	TRBJ2-7	.	CATQDSYEQYF	TGTGCCACTCAGGACAGCTACGAGCAGTACTTC
TRBV30	.	TRBJ2-7	.	CAWSGRQGSSYEQYF	TGTGCCTGGAGCGGGAGACAGGGCAGCTCCTACGAGCAGTACTTC
TRBV11-2	.	TRBJ2-2	.	CASSLARGRGSTGELFF	TGTGCCAGCAGCTTAGCTCGGGGCCGGGGGTCCACCGGGGAGCTGTTTTTT
TRBV7-8	.	TRBJ1-1	TRBD1	CASSFSQGMNTEAFF	TGTGCCAGCAGCTTTTCACAGGGGATGAACACTGAAGCTTTCTTT
TRBV29-1	few	TRBJ2-3	.	CSVEEGLGYTDTQYF	TGCAGCGTTGAGGAGGGTCTCGGGTACACAGATACGCAGTATTTT
TRBV7-9	.	TRBJ1-4	TRBD1	CASSLAPGQGLTKEKLFF	TGTGCCAGCAGCTTAGCCCCCGGACAGGGGTTGACCAAAGAAAAACTGTTTTTT
TRBV7-6	.	TRBJ1-2	TRBD1	CASSSVATGVNYGYTF	TGTGCCAGCAGCTCCGTAGCTACAGGGGTCAACTATGGCTACACCTTC
TRBV7-9	.	TRBJ1-1	TRBD1	CASSSDRGPGTEAFF	TGTGCCAGCAGCTCAGACAGGGGGCCGGGCACTGAAGCTTTCTTT
TRBV6-5	.	TRBJ2-7	TRBD1	CASSRSGTGVYEQYF	TGTGCCAGCAGCCGCTCCGGGACAGGGGTCTACGAGCAGTACTTC
TRBV27	.	TRBJ1-1	TRBD1	CASSLIQGVAFF	TGTGCCAGCAGTTTAATCCAGGGGGTAGCTTTCTTT
TRBV9	.	TRBJ1-1	.	CASSPGEGNGKAFF	TGTGCCAGCAGCCCGGGGGAAGGGAACGGGAAGGCTTTCTTT